This T cell receptor (beta chain) was found in a study of cytomegalovirus exposure and HLA in healthy donors (dated by TCRdb to the late 2010s). Study-level background: An earlier analysis of some 620 of the donors reported around 280 Gb of sequence data and around 120 million unique TCR beta sequences obtained from approximately 180 million T cells. The study aimed to test whether signatures of past pathogen exposure could be identified by cataloging public T cell receptors. Donor age, sex, ethnicity and CMV serostatus were compiled alongside the repertoire data. Roughly 5 DR-DQ haplotypes were treated as single units for association and clustering because of strong linkage in the cohort. High-throughput TCR immunosequencing, statistical association of individual TCRs with disease status, and machine learning were combined to predict cytomegalovirus infection status. Typing coverage varied by locus: roughly 629-630 donors for A, B, C, DRB1 and DQB1; 500 to 550 for DQA1; approximately 610 for DPA1; 450 to 480 for DPB1. Every repertoire in the discovery cohort had been generated on one and the same sequencing platform. Using immunosequencing, the study profiled T cell repertoires from 500 to 800 subjects and related those repertoires to cytomegalovirus serostatus. An earlier analysis of 587 of the donors used high-throughput TCR beta sequencing to judge whether each TCR beta V gene segment behaved as functional or pseudogenic. Class I and class II HLA loci were covered by the typing at four-digit resolution. To study patterns of TCR occurrence, a later analysis re-analyzed previously published TCR beta repertoires from 666 donors and added high-resolution HLA genotyping. Across 398 genotyped donors of the cohort, an average of roughly 250,000 unique TCR beta nucleotide sequences per donor were sequenced, and roughly 17% of those sequences were non-productive. Besides the first cohort of under 700 subjects, a separate validation cohort made up of 120 different subjects was used. Of the roughly 400 genotyped donors, 80% to 90% were placed in the genetic ancestry cluster associated with self-reported Caucasian donors. Approximately 310 gigabases of sequencing data and approximately 92 million unique TCR sequences made up an early release that covered over 550 HLA-typed donors. In a later genetic analysis, genome-wide SNP genotypes for about three fifths of the roughly 670 donors were used, and that subset was treated as a discovery cohort. In the later analysis, no new phenotypic data were used to find candidate immune exposures; instead, reliance was placed on TCR beta sequences and their occurrence across donors.

The cohort consisted of some 670 healthy bone marrow donors. All cohort members were sampled while nominally healthy, although unrecorded immune exposures were likely present. The donor tested CMV seropositive and was one of the 289 seropositive cohort members. Each donor provided a peripheral blood sample, and peripheral blood mononuclear cells were used for TCR beta sequencing. The Qiagen DNeasy Blood Extraction Kit was used to extract genomic DNA from the blood cell samples. The library was produced with the immunoSEQ multiplex PCR assay. The multiplex PCR relied on a mix of 60 forward primers for TCR Vbeta segments and 13 reverse primers for TCR Jbeta segments. A multiplex PCR assay on genomic DNA amplified the CDR3 region of rearranged TCR beta genes. On the Illumina HiSeq System, the amplified TCR beta libraries were sequenced as 87-base-pair reads. Concerning the study's data processing: A later analysis tallied roughly 80 million unique TCR beta chains across the 700 or so repertoires, and some 10 million of those chains were shared by two or more donors. To remove PCR and sequencing errors, raw reads were error-corrected and collapsed into unique sequences using a nearest-neighbor algorithm that merged closely related sequences. V, D and J gene segments were assigned by aligning CDR3 sequences to IMGT reference sequences. For a sequence to be retained, a match of at least six nucleotides to both a V gene segment and a J gene segment was required. Rearrangements were classified as productive when the CDR3 lacked stop codons and remained in frame with V and J, and all other rearrangements were classified as non-productive. Following IMGT convention, CDR3 was defined as the stretch from the second conserved V-encoded cysteine to the conserved J-encoded phenylalanine. In an earlier analysis of roughly 580 of the donors, sequences lacking an unambiguous match to a single V gene segment were excluded. An earlier analysis of some 500 of the donors classified V segments as functional when productive rearrangements were above 56.7% and as segregating when the standard deviation between donors was above 5%. A statistical classification framework was developed to diagnose cytomegalovirus status using the catalog of TCR beta chain sequences. V and J gene assignment, in a later analysis, came from comparing TCR nucleotide sequences with IMGT/GENE-DB human TR gene sequences. The TCRdist pipeline was used in a later analysis to assign CDR3 sequences and most-parsimonious VDJ recombination scenarios. In a later analysis, each TCR beta chain was defined by its CDR3 amino acid sequence together with its V-gene family, and reads without a unique V-gene family were excluded. As a way to deal with suspected cross-contamination and a sequencing artifact, a later analysis dropped nearly 600 nucleotide sequences that were highly shared and had low generation probability. A later analysis calculated a clonal expansion index for each public chain from normalized within-repertoire ranks of inferred template counts. A later analysis computed generation probabilities with a VDJ recombination model fitted to out-of-frame rearrangements, and checked the results against IGoR. Hypergeometric tests were used in a later analysis to score TCR-TCR, TCR-HLA and TCR-CMV co-occurrence, with a repertoire-size bias correction applied to the TCR pairs. False discovery rates were estimated in a later analysis by permuting HLA or CMV assignments 20 times. In a later analysis, co-occurring TCRs were grouped using DBSCAN, and TCRdist sequence similarity was added for clustering within HLA-allele-positive subsets. Co-occurrence clustering excluded repertoires with fewer than 30,000 or more than 120,000 public chains, plus five with anomalous nucleotide sharing. Sourced from immuneACCESS, this table was stored by TCRdb with only in-frame sequences that have V and J called. A share of the clones is absent; for the studies checked, an unresolved V gene accounts for under half, and the remainder has no known explanation. The DNA gave D and trimming, while V, J and clone size come from that table. In this sample the table shows 50,000 to 80,000 clones, under 80% of which occur a single time. The biggest ten clones account for around 5.1% of the sample.

General findings and caveats noted by the study authors: Most TCR sequences were observed very rarely across donors, whereas some public TCRs were present in many individuals. The sequencing pipeline was judged likely to have produced a cluster of highly shared sequence variants as a technical artifact. Most CMV-associated TCR beta chains appeared to be HLA-restricted in a later analysis, and the HLA associations seemed to be driven largely by CMV exposure. Compared with equally common non-associated chains, HLA-associated TCR beta chains in a later analysis were more clonally expanded and had lower generation probabilities. Because counts were too low, some 17 rarely observed V segments, including chromosome 9 orphons, were excluded from the earlier analysis of 500 to 700 of the donors. A further reported finding was that TCR beta sequences accurately predicted the HLA-A and HLA-B alleles for most subjects in the first cohort. Linkage disequilibrium might explain the correlated functional status among segregating V segments, but an unknown experimental factor could not be excluded. Several of the top co-occurrence clusters appeared to be linked to parvovirus B19, influenza, CMV and Epstein-Barr virus, according to a later analysis. In this cohort, only TCR beta chains were sequenced, and detectable features were limited by the absence of alpha or paired-chain data. The authors suggested that the approach could potentially be extended to other disease states and immunological phenotypes. Roughly uniform sequencing depth across donors was assumed in presence/absence analyses, although this assumption may not hold. In a later genetic analysis, fewer N-insertions in productive TCRs were reported among donors in an Asian-associated ancestry cluster than the roughly 640-donor mean. A later analysis associated approximately 17,000 TCR beta sequences with specific HLA alleles at a false discovery rate of 0.05. V-gene and J-gene trimming of TCR beta chains was associated with a missense DCLRE1C variant in a later genetic analysis, and the association was replicated in an independent cohort. Immune exposure information for the cohort was limited to CMV serostatus. In vitro tests confirmed that three of the cytomegalovirus-associated TCR beta chains recognize cytomegalovirus antigens. HLA typing was unavailable for some donors at each locus, so association tests used only the typed subset. When HLA alleles, especially DR and DQ, strongly co-occurred, attributing TCR associations to individual alleles was difficult. Broadly in line with IMGT annotations, most TCR beta V segments showed up in productive rearrangements about 87% or about 30% of the time in an earlier analysis of a few hundred of the donors. Some IMGT-functional V segments, including TRBV6-2 and TRBV6-3, could not be told apart with the 87-base-pair reads, so those segments were excluded. In a later analysis, the rate of TCR association differed among HLA loci, with DRB1 alleles having the most associated TCRs and HLA-C alleles having the fewest. The study listed approximately 150 TCR beta chains as associated with cytomegalovirus. The classifier was reported to diagnose cytomegalovirus status with high specificity and sensitivity in both the original cohort and the validation cohort.

Concerning this clone itself: Its binding antigen is unknown. Base qualities are not provided; no much larger clone lies one nucleotide away.

Trimming removed 10 bases from V and 0 bases from J, leaving 16 bases between the germline ends. From a lookup of the germline V gene, CDR1 and CDR2 are MNHEY and SVGAGI. The CDR3 contains 14 residues, cysteine and phenylalanine counted. Only the CDR3 DNA stays, 42 bases, in frame from base 1. Sequenced material: PBMCs. This clonotype originated in a male donor in good health and CMV-seropositive. The chain is encoded by TRBV6-5 joined to TRBJ2-7, with a weak D call of TRBD1 (5 bases match). The CDR3 in this case is CATRRTLSSYEQYF. The DNA reads TGTGCCACCAGAAGGACACTAAGCTCCTACGAGCAGTACTTC.